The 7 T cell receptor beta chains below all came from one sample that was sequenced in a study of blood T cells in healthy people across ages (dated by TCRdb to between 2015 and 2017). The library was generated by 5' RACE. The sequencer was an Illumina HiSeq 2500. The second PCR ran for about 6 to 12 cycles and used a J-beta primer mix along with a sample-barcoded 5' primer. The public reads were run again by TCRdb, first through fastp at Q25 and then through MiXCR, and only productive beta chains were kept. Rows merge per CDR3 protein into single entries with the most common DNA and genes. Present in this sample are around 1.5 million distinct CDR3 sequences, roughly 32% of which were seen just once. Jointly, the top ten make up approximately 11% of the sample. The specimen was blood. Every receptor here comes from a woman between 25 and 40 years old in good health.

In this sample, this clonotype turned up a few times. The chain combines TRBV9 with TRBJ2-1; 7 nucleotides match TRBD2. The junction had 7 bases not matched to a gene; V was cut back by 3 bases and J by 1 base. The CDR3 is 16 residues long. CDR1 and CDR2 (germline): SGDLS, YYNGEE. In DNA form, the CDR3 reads TGTGCCAGCAGCGCCACGGGGCGGGGGTCCTACAATGAGCAGTTCTTC. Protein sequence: CASSATGRGSYNEQFF. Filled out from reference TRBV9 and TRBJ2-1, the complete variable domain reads DSGVTQTPKHLITATGQRVTLRCSPRSGDLSVYWYQQSLDQGLQFLIQYYNGEERAKGNILERFSAQQFPDLHSELNLSSLELGDSALYFCASSATGRGSYNEQFFGPGTRLTVL.

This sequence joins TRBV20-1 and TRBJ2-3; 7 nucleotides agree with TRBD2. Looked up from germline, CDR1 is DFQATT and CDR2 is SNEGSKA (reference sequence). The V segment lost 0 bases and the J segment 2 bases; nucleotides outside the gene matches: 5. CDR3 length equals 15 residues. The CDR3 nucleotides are TGCAGTGCTAGAGAAAGGAGCGGGACCACAGATACGCAGTATTTT. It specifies CSARERSGTTDTQYF.

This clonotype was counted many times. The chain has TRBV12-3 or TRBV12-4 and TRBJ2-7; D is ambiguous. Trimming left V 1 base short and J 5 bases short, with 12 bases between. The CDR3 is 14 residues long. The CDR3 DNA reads TGTGCCAGCAGTTTAGGGAGTGGGCGTGACGAGCAGTACTTC. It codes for CASSLGSGRDEQYF.

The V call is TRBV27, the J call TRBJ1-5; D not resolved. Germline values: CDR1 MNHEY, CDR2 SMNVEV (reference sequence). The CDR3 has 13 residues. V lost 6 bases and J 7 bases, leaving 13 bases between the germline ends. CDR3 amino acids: CASRQGLKQPQHF. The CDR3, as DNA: TGTGCCAGCAGGCAAGGCTTGAAGCAGCCCCAGCATTTT.

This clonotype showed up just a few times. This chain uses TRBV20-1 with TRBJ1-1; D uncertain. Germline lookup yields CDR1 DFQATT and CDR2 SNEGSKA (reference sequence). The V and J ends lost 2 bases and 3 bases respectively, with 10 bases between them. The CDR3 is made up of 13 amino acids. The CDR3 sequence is CSARMGYDTEAFF. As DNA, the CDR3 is TGCAGTGCTAGAATGGGGTACGACACTGAAGCTTTCTTT.

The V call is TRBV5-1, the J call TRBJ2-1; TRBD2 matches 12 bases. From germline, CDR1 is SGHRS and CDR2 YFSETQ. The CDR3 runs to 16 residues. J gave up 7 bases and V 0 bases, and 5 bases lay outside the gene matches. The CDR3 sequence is CASSLAPSGGANEQFF. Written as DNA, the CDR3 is TGCGCCAGCAGCTTGGCCCCTAGCGGGGGGGCGAATGAGCAGTTCTTC.

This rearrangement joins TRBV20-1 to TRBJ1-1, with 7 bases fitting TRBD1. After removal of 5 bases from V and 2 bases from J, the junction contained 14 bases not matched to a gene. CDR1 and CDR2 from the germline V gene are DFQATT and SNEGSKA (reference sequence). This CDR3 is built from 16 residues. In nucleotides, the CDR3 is TGCAGTGCTCTGTACCGGACAGGCAGGGCAAACACTGAAGCTTTCTTT. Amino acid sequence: CSALYRTGRANTEAFF.